This T cell receptor beta chain was sequenced in a study of blood T cells in healthy people across ages. Study-level findings and limits: PBMC samples, being unsorted, prevented any conclusive comparison of naive and antigen-experienced cells. Measured against age, TCR beta diversity per million T cells decreased in a roughly linear manner.

Per-sample yields of isolated PBMCs were at least 6.5 million. Every sample gave at least 5.5 micrograms of total RNA when it was extracted. There are 14 residues in the CDR3. CDR1 and CDR2 from the germline V gene are SQVTM and ANQGSEA. Through a sample-barcoded 5' primer and a J-beta primer mix, a second PCR was run for roughly 7 to 12 cycles. In TCRdb, the 5' RACE reads were re-called with MiXCR into one record per CDR3 protein. The table records 650,000 to 1,000,000 distinct CDR3 sequences, around 34% of them present only once. On this clonotype itself: Its antigen is unidentified. One junction end disagrees with the germline gene, perhaps due to a read error.

The chain joins TRBV29-1 to TRBJ1-2; 10 bases match TRBD1. This clonotype was sampled from a man aged 18-30 years in good health. Input material: blood. The CDR3 coding sequence is TGCAGCGTTGGGACAGGGGGACTTTGGGATGGCTGCACCTTC. It translates to CSVGTGGLWDGCTF.